This is a list of T cell receptor beta chains from one sample in a study of CD8 T cells in ankylosing spondylitis. TCRdb passed the 5' RACE reads through MiXCR, listing each CDR3 protein once. The repertoire holds over 30,000 distinct CDR3 sequences, with more than 15% as singletons. What was sequenced was blood. All receptors come from a male donor with ankylosing spondylitis or in good health (not recorded which). CDR3s include the opening cysteine and the closing phenylalanine or tryptophan. Each record gives: V gene, J gene, CDR3 protein.

V gene: TRBV6-6; J gene: TRBJ2-5; CDR3 protein: CASSLYRRSQETQYF
V gene: TRBV5-1; J gene: TRBJ2-1; CDR3 protein: CASSLRLAGEQFF
V gene: TRBV5-1; J gene: TRBJ2-1; CDR3 protein: CASTWGAYNEQFF
V gene: TRBV6-6; J gene: TRBJ2-3; CDR3 protein: CASNYVGGADTQYF
V gene: TRBV29-1; J gene: TRBJ1-1; CDR3 protein: CSVNSLLLTEAFF
V gene: TRBV7-9; J gene: TRBJ2-2; CDR3 protein: CASSFSPPPELFF
V gene: TRBV12-3/TRBV12-4; J gene: TRBJ1-5; CDR3 protein: CASSLGTGLQPQHF
V gene: TRBV29-1; J gene: TRBJ1-6; CDR3 protein: CSVRALGNSPLHF
V gene: TRBV5-1; J gene: TRBJ2-1; CDR3 protein: CASRWAGNEQFF
V gene: TRBV5-1; J gene: TRBJ2-3; CDR3 protein: CASSWGLLSTDTQYF
V gene: TRBV5-1; J gene: TRBJ2-2; CDR3 protein: CASSPTSGGPNTGELFF
V gene: TRBV7-3; J gene: TRBJ2-5; CDR3 protein: CASSRDPQETQYF
V gene: TRBV5-1; J gene: TRBJ2-2; CDR3 protein: CASKGFDTGELFF
V gene: TRBV20-1; J gene: TRBJ2-3; CDR3 protein: CSARASGITDTQYF
V gene: TRBV5-1; J gene: TRBJ1-5; CDR3 protein: CASSLEFESQPQHF
V gene: TRBV6-2/TRBV6-3; J gene: TRBJ2-5; CDR3 protein: CASSYVETQYF
V gene: TRBV25-1; J gene: TRBJ1-1; CDR3 protein: CASRETGLNTEAFF
V gene: TRBV5-1; J gene: TRBJ2-1; CDR3 protein: CASSLEGSYNEQFF
V gene: TRBV6-5; J gene: TRBJ1-2; CDR3 protein: CASSYSTGQGYYGYTF
V gene: TRBV4-1; J gene: TRBJ2-2; CDR3 protein: CASNGGDYTGELFF
V gene: TRBV6-2/TRBV6-3; J gene: TRBJ2-1; CDR3 protein: CASSLNSGRTGEQFF
V gene: TRBV20-1; J gene: TRBJ2-1; CDR3 protein: CSAVADSYNEQFF
V gene: TRBV29-1; J gene: TRBJ2-1; CDR3 protein: CSVGAWGNEQFF
V gene: TRBV12-3/TRBV12-4; J gene: TRBJ1-1; CDR3 protein: CASSAGTGVGYTEAFF
V gene: TRBV12-3/TRBV12-4; J gene: TRBJ2-2; CDR3 protein: CASSRQGVKTGELFF
V gene: TRBV7-2; J gene: TRBJ2-7; CDR3 protein: CASSLVPSGYEQYF
V gene: TRBV28; J gene: TRBJ2-3; CDR3 protein: CASGLAGHPQGTQYF
V gene: TRBV5-1; J gene: TRBJ2-2; CDR3 protein: CASSLDAGLNTGELFF
V gene: TRBV7-2; J gene: TRBJ2-2; CDR3 protein: CASEKQRSGTGELFF
V gene: TRBV7-3; J gene: TRBJ2-3; CDR3 protein: CASSMTGEGTDTQYF
V gene: TRBV20-1; J gene: TRBJ2-3; CDR3 protein: CSASFPGEADTQYF
V gene: TRBV29-1; J gene: TRBJ2-7; CDR3 protein: CSVEFREAAYEQYF
V gene: TRBV20-1; J gene: TRBJ2-2; CDR3 protein: CSARGLAKTGELFF
V gene: TRBV28; J gene: TRBJ1-4; CDR3 protein: CASRGDGEKLFF
V gene: TRBV12-5; J gene: TRBJ1-1; CDR3 protein: CASGLDRGDTEAFF
V gene: TRBV20-1; J gene: TRBJ2-1; CDR3 protein: CSAIGTGTYNEQFF
V gene: TRBV30; J gene: TRBJ1-4; CDR3 protein: CAWSNRGMDEKLFF
V gene: TRBV11-2; J gene: TRBJ2-2; CDR3 protein: CASSFGQGYTGELFF
V gene: TRBV5-6; J gene: TRBJ1-4; CDR3 protein: CASSWGQTQLMKNCFF
V gene: TRBV28; J gene: TRBJ1-1; CDR3 protein: CASSFGGEAFF
V gene: TRBV6-6; J gene: TRBJ2-1; CDR3 protein: CASSYDRSYNEQFF